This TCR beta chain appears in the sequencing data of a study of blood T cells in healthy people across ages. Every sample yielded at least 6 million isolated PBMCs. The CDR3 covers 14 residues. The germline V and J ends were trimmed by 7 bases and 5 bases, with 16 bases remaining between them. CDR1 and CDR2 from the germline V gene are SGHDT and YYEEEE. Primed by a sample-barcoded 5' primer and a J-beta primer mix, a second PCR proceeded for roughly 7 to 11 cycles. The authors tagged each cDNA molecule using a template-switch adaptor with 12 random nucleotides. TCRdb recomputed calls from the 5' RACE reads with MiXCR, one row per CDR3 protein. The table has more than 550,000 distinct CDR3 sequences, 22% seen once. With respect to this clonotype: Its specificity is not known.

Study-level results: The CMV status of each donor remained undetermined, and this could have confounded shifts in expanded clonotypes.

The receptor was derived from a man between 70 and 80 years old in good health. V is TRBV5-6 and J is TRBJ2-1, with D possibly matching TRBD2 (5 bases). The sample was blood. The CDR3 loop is CASLRRARDNEQFF. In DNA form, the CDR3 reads TGTGCCAGCCTACGACGGGCGAGGGACAATGAGCAGTTCTTC.